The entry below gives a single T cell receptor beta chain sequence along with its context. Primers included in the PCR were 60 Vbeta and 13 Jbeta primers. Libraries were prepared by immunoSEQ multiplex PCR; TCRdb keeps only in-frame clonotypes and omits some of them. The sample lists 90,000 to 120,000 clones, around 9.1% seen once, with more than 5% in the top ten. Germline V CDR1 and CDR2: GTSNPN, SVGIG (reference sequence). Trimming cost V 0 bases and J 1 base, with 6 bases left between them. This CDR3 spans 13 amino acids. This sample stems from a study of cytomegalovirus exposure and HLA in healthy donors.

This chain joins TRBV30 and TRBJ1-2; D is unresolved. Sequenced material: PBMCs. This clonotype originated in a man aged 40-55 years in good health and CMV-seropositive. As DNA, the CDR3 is TGTGCCTGGAGTGTATGGCTTAACTATGGCTACACCTTC. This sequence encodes CAWSVWLNYGYTF.